This TCR beta chain is from a study of T-cell reconstitution after alpha-beta-depleted transplantation in children. General study findings and limits: Newly produced T cells mostly accounted for T-cell counts and diversity one year post-transplant. Several hundred expanded graft clones reportedly supplied alpha-beta T cells about two months after transplant. Day-60 TCRbeta diversity that was high in some patients was derived from surviving recipient T cells and thymic progenitors.

This clonotype was detected many times. Its antigen is unidentified. Trimming took off 6 bases at V and 3 bases at J, with 6 bases between the two ends. This CDR3 spans 11 amino acids. The germline gives CDR1 MGHDK, CDR2 SYGVNS. Unique molecular identifiers were built into the TCRbeta library. MiXCR was run by TCRdb on the PCR reads, yielding one entry per CDR3 protein. The sample lists about 150,000 distinct CDR3 sequences, 8.8% occurring once. The chain uses TRBV25-1 and TRBJ2-7; a weak D match, TRBD2 (5 bases). Sequenced material: PBMCs, mostly from graft donor cells, taken 180 days after TCRalphabeta/CD19-depleted stem cell transplant. The clonotype originates from a female patient aged 2-10 years who had a stem cell transplant for congenital amegakaryocytic thrombocytopenia, so the T cells may come from the graft donor. The CDR3: CASSEGYEQYF. The CDR3 DNA is TGTGCCAGCAGCGAGGGCTACGAGCAGTACTTC.